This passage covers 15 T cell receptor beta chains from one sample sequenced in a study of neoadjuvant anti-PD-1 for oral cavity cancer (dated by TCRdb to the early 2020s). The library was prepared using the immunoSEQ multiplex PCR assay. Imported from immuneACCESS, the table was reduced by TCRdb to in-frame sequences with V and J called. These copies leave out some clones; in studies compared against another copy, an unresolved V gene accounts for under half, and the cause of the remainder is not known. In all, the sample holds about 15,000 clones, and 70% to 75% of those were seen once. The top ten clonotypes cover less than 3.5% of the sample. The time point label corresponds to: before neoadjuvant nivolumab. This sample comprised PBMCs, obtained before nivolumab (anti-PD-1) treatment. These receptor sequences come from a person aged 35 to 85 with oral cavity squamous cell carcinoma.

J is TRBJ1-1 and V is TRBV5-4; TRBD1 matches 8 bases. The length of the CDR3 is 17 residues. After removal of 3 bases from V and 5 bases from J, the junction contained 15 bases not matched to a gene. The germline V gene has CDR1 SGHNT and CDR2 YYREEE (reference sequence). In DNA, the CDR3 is TGTGCCAGCAGCTCGGGATTTAAAACAGGGGGAGGTACTGAAGCTTTCTTT. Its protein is CASSSGFKTGGGTEAFF.

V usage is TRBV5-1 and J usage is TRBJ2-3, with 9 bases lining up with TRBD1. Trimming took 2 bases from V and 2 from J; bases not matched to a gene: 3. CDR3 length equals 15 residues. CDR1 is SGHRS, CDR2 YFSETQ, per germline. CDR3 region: CASSLQGAATDTQYF. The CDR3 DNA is TGCGCCAGCAGCTTACAGGGGGCTGCCACAGATACGCAGTATTTT.

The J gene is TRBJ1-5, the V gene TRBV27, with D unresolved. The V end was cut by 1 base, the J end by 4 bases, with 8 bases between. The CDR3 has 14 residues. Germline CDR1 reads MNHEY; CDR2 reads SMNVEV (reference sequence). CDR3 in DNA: TGTGCCAGCAGTTTATTCGGCCAGAATCAGCCCCAGCATTTT. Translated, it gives CASSLFGQNQPQHF.

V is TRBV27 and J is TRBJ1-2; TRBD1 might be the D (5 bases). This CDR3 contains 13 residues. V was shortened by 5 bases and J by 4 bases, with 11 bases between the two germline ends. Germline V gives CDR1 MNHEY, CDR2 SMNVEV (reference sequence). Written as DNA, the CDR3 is TGTGCCAGCAGTCCACGGGGCATCTATGGCTACACCTTC. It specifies CASSPRGIYGYTF.

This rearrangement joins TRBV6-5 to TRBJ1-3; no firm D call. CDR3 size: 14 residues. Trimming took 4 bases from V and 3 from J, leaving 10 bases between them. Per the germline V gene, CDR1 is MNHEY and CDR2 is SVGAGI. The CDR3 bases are TGTGCCAGCAGTTCAGCCCCAAGTGGAAACACCATATATTTT. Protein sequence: CASSSAPSGNTIYF.

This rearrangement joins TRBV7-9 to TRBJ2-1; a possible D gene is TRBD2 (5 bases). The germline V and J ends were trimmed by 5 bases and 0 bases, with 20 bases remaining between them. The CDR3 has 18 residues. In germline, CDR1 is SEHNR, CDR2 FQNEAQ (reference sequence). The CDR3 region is CASSPRHFGSVSYNEQFF. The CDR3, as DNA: TGTGCCAGCAGCCCCCGACACTTTGGGAGCGTCTCCTACAATGAGCAGTTCTTC. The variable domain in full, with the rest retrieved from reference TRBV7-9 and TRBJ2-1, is DTGVSQNPRHKITKRGQNVTFRCDPISEHNRLYWYRQTLGQGPEFLTYFQNEAQLEKSRLLSDRFSAERPKGSFSTLEIQRTEQGDSAMYLCASSPRHFGSVSYNEQFFGPGTRLTVL.

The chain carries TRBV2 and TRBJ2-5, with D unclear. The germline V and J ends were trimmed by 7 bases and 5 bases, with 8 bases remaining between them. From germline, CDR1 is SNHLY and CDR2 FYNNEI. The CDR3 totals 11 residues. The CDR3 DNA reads TGTGCCAGCAAACTTATGGAGACCCAGTACTTC. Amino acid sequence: CASKLMETQYF.

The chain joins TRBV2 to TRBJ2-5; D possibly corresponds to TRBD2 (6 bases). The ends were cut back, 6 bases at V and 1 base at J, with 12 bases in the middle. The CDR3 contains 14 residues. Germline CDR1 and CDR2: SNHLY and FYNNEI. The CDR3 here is CASSALGGQETQYF. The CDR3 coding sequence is TGTGCCAGCAGCGCCCTGGGGGGCCAAGAGACCCAGTACTTC.

DNA of the CDR3: TGCGCCAGCAGCTTGGAGTTTGGGGCGGCCGAGCAGTACTTC. It yields the protein CASSLEFGAAEQYF. The rearrangement links TRBV5-1 to TRBJ2-7; a weak D match, TRBD1 (5 bases). The CDR3 runs 14 residues. Trimming cost V 0 bases and J 6 bases, with 13 bases left between them. Germline V gene sequence: CDR1 SGHRS, CDR2 YFSETQ.

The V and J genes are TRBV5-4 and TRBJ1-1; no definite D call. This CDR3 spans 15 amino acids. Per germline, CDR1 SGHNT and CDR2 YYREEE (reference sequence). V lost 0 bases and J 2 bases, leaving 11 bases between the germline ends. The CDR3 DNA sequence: TGTGCCAGCAGCTTGGCGGGCCCTATTAACACTGAAGCTTTCTTT. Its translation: CASSLAGPINTEAFF.

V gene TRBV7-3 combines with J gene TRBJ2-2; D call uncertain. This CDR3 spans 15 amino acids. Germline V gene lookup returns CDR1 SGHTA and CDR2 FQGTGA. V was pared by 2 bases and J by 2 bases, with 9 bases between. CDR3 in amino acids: CASSLGSSNTGELFF. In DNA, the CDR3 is TGTGCCAGCAGCTTAGGGTCCAGCAACACCGGGGAGCTGTTTTTT.

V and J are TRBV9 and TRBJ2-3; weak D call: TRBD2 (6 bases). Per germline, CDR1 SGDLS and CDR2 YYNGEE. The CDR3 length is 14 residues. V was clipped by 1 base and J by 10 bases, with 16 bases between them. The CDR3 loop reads CASSVSSGLQSQYF. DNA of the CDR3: TGTGCCAGCAGCGTATCAAGCGGGTTACAGTCGCAGTATTTT. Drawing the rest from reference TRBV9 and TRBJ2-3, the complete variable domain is DSGVTQTPKHLITATGQRVTLRCSPRSGDLSVYWYQQSLDQGLQFLIQYYNGEERAKGNILERFSAQQFPDLHSELNLSSLELGDSALYFCASSVSSGLQSQYFGPGTRLTVL.

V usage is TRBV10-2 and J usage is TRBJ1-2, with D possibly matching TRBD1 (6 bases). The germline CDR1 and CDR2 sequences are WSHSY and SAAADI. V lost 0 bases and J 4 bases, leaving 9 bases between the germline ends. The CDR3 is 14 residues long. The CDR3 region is CASSESTGPYGYTF. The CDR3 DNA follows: TGCGCCAGCAGTGAGTCGACAGGCCCCTATGGCTACACCTTC.

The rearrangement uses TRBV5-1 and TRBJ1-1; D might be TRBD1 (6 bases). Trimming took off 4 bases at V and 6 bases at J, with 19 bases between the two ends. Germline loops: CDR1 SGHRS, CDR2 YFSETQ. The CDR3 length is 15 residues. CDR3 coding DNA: TGCGCCAGCAGCAGCGCTGGGGGGCAGACGGCTGAAGCTTTCTTT. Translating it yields CASSSAGGQTAEAFF.

The chain's CDR3 is CASSPAGLEEQYF. In nucleotides, the CDR3 is TGTGCCAGCAGCCCGGCAGGGCTCGAGGAGCAGTACTTC. V usage is TRBV7-6 and J usage is TRBJ2-7; tentatively, D is TRBD1 (5 bases). The CDR3 is made up of 13 amino acids. V dropped 5 bases and J dropped 7 bases, with 15 bases sitting between them. Germline V gene data show CDR1 as SGHVS and CDR2 as FNYEAQ.